These 14 T cell receptor beta chains came from one sample sequenced in a study of T cell clonality in common variable immunodeficiency. Clones were sequenced by immunoSEQ multiplex PCR, and TCRdb holds only the in-frame ones, with some missing. The table lists about 39,000 clones, with no singletons. Specimen: peripheral blood mononuclear cells. The receptors come from a person between 18 and 69 years old in good health.

This clone was recorded at least ten times. The CDR3 goes on 3 residues after the read ends, and that part is filled in from the germline J gene. V is TRBV15 and J is TRBJ2-1; 9 nucleotides agree with TRBD1. Per germline, CDR1 LNHNV and CDR2 YYDKDF (reference sequence). This CDR3 region has 14 residues. V trimming: 3 bases; J trimming: 7 bases; junction bases outside the gene matches: 4. The CDR3 DNA, read in part, is TGTGCCACCAGCAGGGGACAGGGTGAAAATGAG. This sequence encodes CATSRGQGENE. The CDR3, in full, reads CATSRGQGENEQFF.

This clone came up a few times. Incomplete CDR3 DNA: TGTGCCAGCAGTGAGCTAGCGGGAGCTATCACCGGGGAG. This codes for CASSELAGAITGE. The full-length CDR3 reads as CASSELAGAITGELFF. The chain is built from TRBV2 and TRBJ2-2; the match to TRBD2 covers 10 bases. The read halts 3 residues ahead of the CDR3 end, with the missing end drawn from the germline J gene. J gave up 4 bases and V 3 bases, and 5 bases lay outside the gene matches. The germline V gene has CDR1 SNHLY and CDR2 FYNNEI. The CDR3 contains 16 residues.

Remarks on this clone: A read error may be the cause here, since a much bigger clone is one base away. The sequence runs out 3 residues before the end of the CDR3; the remainder is reconstructed from the germline J gene. The V call is TRBV30, the J call TRBJ2-3; the D is unclear. Looked up from germline, CDR1 is GTSNPN and CDR2 is SVGIG (reference sequence). The CDR3 is 13 residues long. The CDR3: CAWSVPRQKPQYF. The CDR3 DNA, read in part, is TGTGCCTGGAGTGTACCTAGGCAAAAGCCG.

At least ten counts were recorded for this clone. Read sequence stops 3 residues before the CDR3 end, and the germline J gene provides the missing end. This chain links TRBV19 with TRBJ1-5; no reliable D call. In germline, CDR1 is LNHDA, CDR2 SQIVND (reference sequence). The CDR3 length is 16 residues. V dropped 3 bases and J dropped 0 bases, with 12 bases sitting between them. CDR3: CASSMGSSLSNQPQHF. The part of the CDR3 DNA that was read is TGTGCCAGTAGTATGGGCAGTTCCCTTAGCAATCAGCCC.

This clone was observed many times. Sequencing ends 3 residues short of the CDR3 end; the germline J gene provides the rest. The chain joins TRBV19 to TRBJ2-7, with 8 bases aligning to TRBD1. Germline V gene lookup returns CDR1 LNHDA and CDR2 SQIVND (reference sequence). The V gene end was trimmed by 6 bases and the J gene end by 0 bases; junction bases not matched to a gene: 4. The CDR3 length is 14 residues. CDR3 bases read: TGTGCCAGTAGCCGACAGGGGAACTCCTACGAG. This codes for CASSRQGNSYE. The CDR3 as a whole reads CASSRQGNSYEQYF.

Regarding this clone: The read ends 3 residues shy of where the CDR3 ends; the end is completed using the germline J gene. V gene TRBV10-2 combines with J gene TRBJ1-5, with TRBD1 as a possible D gene (5 bases). Per the germline V gene, CDR1 is WSHSY and CDR2 is SAAADI. Trimming stripped 3 bases from V and 4 bases from J, with 10 bases between. CDR3 size: 14 residues. CDR3 DNA (partial): TGCGCCAGCAGTGAAAGGGGTCGGAATCAGCCC. Its translation: CASSERGRNQP. The CDR3 reads in full as CASSERGRNQPQHF.

This clone came up many times. The CDR3 is cut off 3 residues early in the read; its end comes from the germline J gene. This rearrangement joins TRBV7-6 to TRBJ1-5, with D possibly being TRBD1 (5 bases). The germline CDR1 and CDR2 sequences are SGHVS and FNYEAQ. The CDR3 runs 16 residues. The V gene lost 3 bases and the J gene lost 0 bases, with 12 bases spanning the gap. CDR3 in amino acids: CASSLGGAYSNQPQHF. The CDR3 DNA, read in part, is TGTGCCAGCAGCTTGGGGGGAGCCTATAGCAATCAGCCC.

There are many counts of this clone. The read halts 3 residues ahead of the CDR3 end, with the missing end drawn from the germline J gene. The chain is built from TRBV20-1 and TRBJ1-2; unclear D gene. Germline loops: CDR1 DFQATT, CDR2 SNEGSKA (reference sequence). V was clipped by 1 base and J by 3 bases, with 9 bases between them. This CDR3 comprises 13 residues. CDR3 DNA, as far as it was read: TGCAGTGCTAGAGGTCCCTCTTACTATGGC. Amino acids: CSARGPSYYG. The full CDR3 protein is CSARGPSYYGYTF.

This clone was detected ten times or more. The read ends 3 residues shy of where the CDR3 ends; the end is completed using the germline J gene. At the DNA level, this CDR3 is encoded by other sequences in the same sample as well. The chain employs TRBV7-3 and TRBJ2-3; TRBD2 matches 8 bases. The CDR3 loop spans 14 amino acids. Trimming cost V 3 bases and J 5 bases; bases outside gene matches: 4. Germline V lookup: CDR1 SGHTA, CDR2 FQGTGA. CDR3 loop: CASSLSAGEDTQYF. The part of the CDR3 DNA that was read is TGTGCCAGCAGCTTGTCAGCGGGAGAAGATACG. The entire variable domain, with the rest obtained from reference TRBV7-3 and TRBJ2-3, is as follows: GAGVSQTPSNKVTEKGKYVELRCDPISGHTALYWYRQSLGQGPEFLIYFQGTGAADDSGLPNDRFFAVRPEGSVSTLKIQRTERGDSAVYLCASSLSAGEDTQYFGPGTRLTVL.

This clone was seen ten or more times. Read sequence stops 3 residues before the CDR3 end, and the germline J gene provides the missing end. The rearrangement links TRBV5-4 to TRBJ2-3; the D gene is possibly TRBD1 (6 bases). The CDR3 covers 15 residues. Trimming stripped 3 bases from V and 0 bases from J, with 11 bases between. Germline-derived CDR1 and CDR2 are SGHNT and YYREEE (reference sequence). CDR3 in amino acids: CASSSGQPSTDTQYF. CDR3 DNA, as far as it was read: TGTGCCAGCAGCTCCGGACAGCCCAGCACAGATACG.

This clone was found a few times. The read gets to within 3 residues of the CDR3 end, and the germline J gene fills in the rest. The chain has TRBV7-8 and TRBJ1-1; D gene unclear. In germline, CDR1 is SGHVS, CDR2 FQNEAQ. Trimming removed 1 base at V and 1 base at J, with 4 bases between. The CDR3 length is 13 residues. Incomplete CDR3 DNA: TGTGCCAGCAGCTTAGATAGGAACACTGAA. Translated, it gives CASSLDRNTE. In full, the CDR3 is CASSLDRNTEAFF.

This clone was recorded many times. The DNA ends 3 residues before the CDR3 does, and the rest of the CDR3 is filled in from the germline J gene. The chain employs TRBV5-1 and TRBJ2-2; 8 bases are a match to TRBD1. V lost 4 bases to trimming and J lost 6 bases; unmatched junction nucleotides: 2. The CDR3 sequence is 13 residues long. The germline gives CDR1 SGHRS, CDR2 YFSETQ. Incomplete CDR3 DNA: TGCGCCAGCAGCAGGGGACAGGCCGGGGAG. Its translation: CASSRGQAGE. The full CDR3 protein reads CASSRGQAGELFF.

This clone appeared many times. The CDR3 is cut off 3 residues early in the read; its end comes from the germline J gene. The chain carries TRBV19 and TRBJ1-1; 7 bases fit TRBD1. The CDR3 has 14 amino acids. Germline-derived CDR1 and CDR2 are LNHDA and SQIVND (reference sequence). Trimming took 4 bases from V and 0 from J; bases not matched to a gene: 2. The CDR3 protein is CASSTGGMNTEAFF. The sequenced part of the CDR3 DNA is TGTGCCAGTAGTACAGGGGGGATGAACACTGAA. Full variable domain (missing parts from reference TRBV19 and TRBJ1-1): DGGITQSPKYLFRKEGQNVTLSCEQNLNHDAMYWYRQDPGQGLRLIYYSQIVNDFQKGDIAEGYSVSREKKESFPLTVTSAQKNPTAFYLCASSTGGMNTEAFFGQGTRLTVV.

Many counts were recorded for this clone. The CDR3 end is not reached by the read, which stops 3 residues before it; the germline J gene fills it in. The chain recombines TRBV19 with TRBJ2-1; unclear D gene. The CDR3 extends over 14 amino acids. V shed 7 bases and J shed 7 bases, with 17 bases lying between them. Germline lookup yields CDR1 LNHDA and CDR2 SQIVND (reference sequence). CDR3 residues: CASTIVSQSNEQFF. CDR3 DNA, as far as it was read: TGTGCCAGTACCATAGTGTCACAGTCGAATGAG.